Listed below are T cell receptor beta chains from one sample, sequenced in a study of blood T cell repertoires in COVID-19. TCRdb's table, derived via immunoSEQ multiplex PCR, lists solely in-frame clones and lacks some. This table holds a few hundred thousand clones, roughly 87% found once. Sequencing was done on a sample of PBMCs or T cells enriched from blood (not recorded which). The receptors come from a woman in her twenties or thirties who had recovered from COVID-19. The CDR3 runs from the conserved cysteine through the conserved F or W. The D gene is left open where the match is weak. Rows may omit the clone size; those that give it use once, few, many or a size class.

j_gene: TRBJ1-5; v_gene: TRBV30; abundance: NA; d_gene: NA; len: 15; CDR3aa: CAWSLGQGTIQPQHF; CDR3nt: TGTGCCTGGAGTTTAGGGCAGGGGACAATCCAGCCCCAGCATTTT
j_gene: TRBJ2-7; v_gene: TRBV29-1; abundance: NA; d_gene: TRBD2; len: 13; CDR3aa: CSVVAGPTYEQYF; CDR3nt: TGCAGCGTTGTAGCGGGCCCGACCTACGAGCAGTACTTC
j_gene: TRBJ2-5; v_gene: TRBV29-1; abundance: NA; d_gene: NA; len: 12; CDR3aa: CSVDFGGETQYF; CDR3nt: TGCAGCGTTGATTTTGGGGGGGAGACCCAGTACTTC
j_gene: TRBJ2-3; v_gene: TRBV5-1; abundance: NA; d_gene: NA; len: 15; CDR3aa: CASSFKGSPTDTQYF; CDR3nt: TGCGCCAGCAGCTTCAAGGGGTCTCCAACAGATACGCAGTATTTT
j_gene: TRBJ1-2; v_gene: TRBV10-1; abundance: NA; d_gene: NA; len: 14; CDR3aa: CASSGTLANYGYTF; CDR3nt: TGCGCCAGCAGTGGGACTTTAGCTAACTATGGCTACACCTTC
j_gene: TRBJ2-7; v_gene: TRBV3-1/TRBV3-2; abundance: few; d_gene: TRBD1; len: 13; CDR3aa: CASRGQASYEQYF; CDR3nt: TGTGCCAGCAGAGGACAGGCTAGCTACGAGCAGTACTTC
j_gene: TRBJ1-3; v_gene: TRBV4-1; abundance: NA; d_gene: NA; len: 17; CDR3aa: CASSQEGRRGSGNTIYF; CDR3nt: TGCGCCAGCAGCCAAGAAGGAAGACGGGGATCTGGAAACACCATATATTTT
j_gene: TRBJ1-1; v_gene: TRBV6-2/TRBV6-3; abundance: NA; d_gene: TRBD1; len: 15; CDR3aa: CASSYWTGKGTEAFF; CDR3nt: TGTGCCAGCAGTTACTGGACAGGGAAGGGCACTGAAGCTTTCTTT
j_gene: TRBJ1-4; v_gene: TRBV29-1; abundance: once; d_gene: TRBD1; len: 12; CDR3aa: CSVEYGQAGLFF; CDR3nt: TGCAGCGTTGAATACGGACAGGCTGGCCTGTTTTTT
j_gene: TRBJ1-1; v_gene: TRBV12-3/TRBV12-4; abundance: NA; d_gene: TRBD1; len: 13; CDR3aa: CASSWTGRAEAFF; CDR3nt: TGTGCCAGCAGTTGGACAGGGAGGGCTGAAGCTTTCTTT
j_gene: TRBJ1-1; v_gene: TRBV19; abundance: few; d_gene: NA; len: 15; CDR3aa: CASRPGGRTNTEAFF; CDR3nt: TGTGCCAGTAGACCCGGCGGGAGAACGAACACTGAAGCTTTCTTT
j_gene: TRBJ2-1; v_gene: TRBV7-8; abundance: NA; d_gene: TRBD2; len: 21; CDR3aa: CASSSTRRGTSGGASYNEQFF; CDR3nt: TGTGCCAGCAGCTCGACCCGACGCGGGACTAGCGGGGGGGCCAGCTACAATGAGCAGTTCTTC
j_gene: TRBJ2-5; v_gene: TRBV3-1/TRBV3-2; abundance: NA; d_gene: TRBD2; len: 14; CDR3aa: CASSQRGLGETQYF; CDR3nt: TGTGCCAGCAGCCAAAGGGGACTAGGAGAGACCCAGTACTTC
j_gene: TRBJ2-7; v_gene: TRBV14; abundance: few; d_gene: NA; len: 15; CDR3aa: CASSHHTIGSGEQYF; CDR3nt: TGTGCCAGCAGCCATCATACAATCGGGTCGGGGGAGCAGTACTTC
j_gene: TRBJ2-1; v_gene: TRBV7-3; abundance: NA; d_gene: TRBD2; len: 16; CDR3aa: CASSRAGGGSVNEQFF; CDR3nt: TGTGCCAGCAGCCGAGCTGGCGGGGGTTCGGTCAATGAGCAGTTCTTC
j_gene: TRBJ1-1; v_gene: TRBV30; abundance: NA; d_gene: NA; len: 13; CDR3aa: CAWSYRVVTEAFF; CDR3nt: TGTGCCTGGAGTTACAGGGTGGTCACTGAAGCTTTCTTT
j_gene: TRBJ1-2; v_gene: TRBV16; abundance: NA; d_gene: TRBD1; len: 13; CDR3aa: CASSWDRGYGYTF; CDR3nt: TGTGCCAGCAGCTGGGACAGGGGCTATGGCTACACCTTC
j_gene: TRBJ2-1; v_gene: TRBV21-1; abundance: NA; d_gene: NA; len: 16; CDR3aa: CASSKGRIRIYNEQFF; CDR3nt: TGTGCCAGCAGCAAAGGGCGGATAAGGATATACAATGAGCAGTTCTTC
j_gene: TRBJ1-1; v_gene: TRBV29-1; abundance: NA; d_gene: TRBD1; len: 12; CDR3aa: CSVQTGGTEAFF; CDR3nt: TGCAGCGTCCAAACAGGGGGGACTGAAGCTTTCTTT
j_gene: TRBJ2-7; v_gene: TRBV7-9; abundance: NA; d_gene: TRBD1; len: 12; CDR3aa: CASSSQGYEQYF; CDR3nt: TGTGCCAGCAGCTCACAGGGGTACGAGCAGTACTTC
j_gene: TRBJ1-6; v_gene: TRBV28; abundance: NA; d_gene: NA; len: 14; CDR3aa: CASSWGVRSSPLHF; CDR3nt: TGTGCCAGCAGTTGGGGAGTTAGGAGTTCACCCCTCCACTTT
j_gene: TRBJ2-7; v_gene: TRBV5-1; abundance: NA; d_gene: TRBD1; len: 16; CDR3aa: CASSLAGQGSSYEQYF; CDR3nt: TGCGCCAGCAGCCTGGCGGGACAGGGTTCCTCCTACGAGCAGTACTTC
j_gene: TRBJ2-7; v_gene: TRBV2; abundance: NA; d_gene: NA; len: 14; CDR3aa: CASSVSPQTYEQYF; CDR3nt: TGTGCCAGCAGTGTTTCCCCCCAAACCTACGAGCAGTACTTC
j_gene: TRBJ1-5; v_gene: TRBV4-1; abundance: NA; d_gene: NA; len: 14; CDR3aa: CASSQDRGDQPQHF; CDR3nt: TGCGCCAGCAGCCAAGATCGGGGGGATCAGCCCCAGCATTTT
j_gene: TRBJ1-1; v_gene: TRBV12-3/TRBV12-4; abundance: few; d_gene: NA; len: 12; CDR3aa: CASRNRDTEAFF; CDR3nt: TGTGCCAGCCGAAACAGAGACACTGAAGCTTTCTTT
j_gene: TRBJ2-2; v_gene: TRBV27; abundance: NA; d_gene: TRBD1; len: 15; CDR3aa: CASSLILRGPGELFF; CDR3nt: TGTGCCAGCAGTTTAATTCTCAGGGGGCCCGGGGAGCTGTTTTTT
j_gene: TRBJ1-1; v_gene: TRBV29-1; abundance: NA; d_gene: TRBD1; len: 13; CDR3aa: CSGAGGHNTEAFF; CDR3nt: TGCAGCGGTGCAGGGGGCCACAACACTGAAGCTTTCTTT
j_gene: TRBJ2-2; v_gene: TRBV7-3; abundance: NA; d_gene: NA; len: 12; CDR3aa: CASNPGVGELFF; CDR3nt: TGTGCCAGCAACCCCGGGGTGGGGGAGCTGTTTTTT
j_gene: TRBJ2-1; v_gene: TRBV7-9; abundance: NA; d_gene: TRBD2; len: 11; CDR3aa: CASSGGPLQFF; CDR3nt: TGTGCCAGCTCGGGGGGGCCGTTACAGTTCTTC
j_gene: TRBJ1-3; v_gene: TRBV30; abundance: NA; d_gene: TRBD1; len: 15; CDR3aa: CAWGVTGGNGNTIYF; CDR3nt: TGTGCCTGGGGGGTGACAGGGGGCAATGGAAACACCATATATTTT
j_gene: TRBJ1-2; v_gene: TRBV5-5; abundance: NA; d_gene: TRBD1; len: 15; CDR3aa: CASSSLGQGNYGYTF; CDR3nt: TGTGCCAGCAGCTCACTGGGACAGGGTAACTATGGCTACACCTTC
j_gene: TRBJ1-1; v_gene: TRBV30; abundance: NA; d_gene: NA; len: 14; CDR3aa: CAWEWAGVNTEAFF; CDR3nt: TGTGCCTGGGAGTGGGCGGGGGTGAACACTGAAGCTTTCTTT
j_gene: TRBJ1-5; v_gene: TRBV5-8; abundance: NA; d_gene: NA; len: 15; CDR3aa: CASSPQGSSNQPQHF; CDR3nt: TGTGCCAGCAGCCCGCAGGGTTCTAGCAATCAGCCCCAGCATTTT
j_gene: TRBJ2-7; v_gene: TRBV19; abundance: NA; d_gene: NA; len: 14; CDR3aa: CASSISRRGGEQYF; CDR3nt: TGTGCCAGTAGTATTTCTAGAAGGGGTGGCGAGCAGTACTTC
j_gene: TRBJ1-1; v_gene: TRBV27; abundance: NA; d_gene: NA; len: 16; CDR3aa: CASSLRIWTATTEAFF; CDR3nt: TGTGCCAGCAGTTTAAGGATATGGACAGCGACCACTGAAGCTTTCTTT
j_gene: TRBJ2-5; v_gene: TRBV7-9; abundance: NA; d_gene: TRBD2; len: 14; CDR3aa: CASSPGGPDETQYF; CDR3nt: TGTGCCAGCAGCCCGGGGGGGCCGGATGAGACCCAGTACTTC
j_gene: TRBJ1-2; v_gene: TRBV6-5; abundance: NA; d_gene: NA; len: 13; CDR3aa: CASSYSQAYGYTF; CDR3nt: TGTGCCAGCAGTTACTCGCAGGCTTATGGCTACACCTTC
j_gene: TRBJ1-1; v_gene: TRBV18; abundance: NA; d_gene: NA; len: 16; CDR3aa: CASSPVTHSESTEAFF; CDR3nt: TGTGCCAGCTCACCGGTCACCCACTCCGAGAGCACTGAAGCTTTCTTT
j_gene: TRBJ1-5; v_gene: TRBV6-1; abundance: NA; d_gene: NA; len: 19; CDR3aa: CASSEARTTNPYSNQPQHF; CDR3nt: TGTGCCAGCAGTGAAGCCCGGACAACAAACCCTTATAGCAATCAGCCCCAGCATTTT
j_gene: TRBJ2-1; v_gene: TRBV5-1; abundance: once; d_gene: NA; len: 17; CDR3aa: CASSSPETGDTYNEQFF; CDR3nt: TGCGCCAGCAGCTCCCCAGAGACAGGCGATACCTACAATGAGCAGTTCTTC
j_gene: TRBJ1-2; v_gene: TRBV3-1/TRBV3-2; abundance: NA; d_gene: NA; len: 13; CDR3aa: CASSHFKGIGYTF; CDR3nt: TGTGCCAGCAGCCACTTCAAGGGGATCGGCTACACCTTC
j_gene: TRBJ2-1; v_gene: TRBV7-3; abundance: NA; d_gene: NA; len: 15; CDR3aa: CASSPYSSSYNEQFF; CDR3nt: TGTGCCAGCAGCCCTTACAGCAGCTCCTACAATGAGCAGTTCTTC
j_gene: TRBJ1-1; v_gene: TRBV6-5; abundance: NA; d_gene: NA; len: 13; CDR3aa: CASSPGVATEAFF; CDR3nt: TGTGCCAGCAGTCCCGGGGTAGCCACTGAAGCTTTCTTT
j_gene: TRBJ1-1; v_gene: TRBV28; abundance: NA; d_gene: NA; len: 16; CDR3aa: CASSPPLGGEGTEAFF; CDR3nt: TGTGCCAGCAGTCCTCCACTGGGGGGGGAAGGAACTGAAGCTTTCTTT
j_gene: TRBJ2-4; v_gene: TRBV2; abundance: NA; d_gene: NA; len: 19; CDR3aa: CASSPLAGPQRQAKNIQYF; CDR3nt: TGTGCCAGCAGCCCCCTGGCGGGGCCCCAAAGACAAGCCAAAAACATTCAGTACTTC
j_gene: TRBJ2-1; v_gene: TRBV27; abundance: NA; d_gene: TRBD1; len: 15; CDR3aa: CASSFIGTGGNEQFF; CDR3nt: TGTGCCAGCAGTTTCATCGGTACAGGGGGCAATGAGCAGTTCTTC
j_gene: TRBJ1-2; v_gene: TRBV7-8; abundance: NA; d_gene: NA; len: 14; CDR3aa: CASSLDDSSYGYTF; CDR3nt: TGTGCCAGCAGCTTAGACGACAGCAGCTATGGCTACACCTTC
j_gene: TRBJ1-1; v_gene: TRBV5-8; abundance: NA; d_gene: NA; len: 15; CDR3aa: CASSLPKERGTEAFF; CDR3nt: TGTGCCAGCAGCCTGCCAAAGGAAAGAGGGACTGAAGCTTTCTTT
j_gene: TRBJ1-1; v_gene: TRBV7-2; abundance: NA; d_gene: NA; len: 16; CDR3aa: CASSPSSGGYNTEAFF; CDR3nt: TGTGCCAGCAGTCCAAGCTCTGGGGGGTATAACACTGAAGCTTTCTTT
j_gene: TRBJ1-4; v_gene: TRBV5-4; abundance: NA; d_gene: TRBD1; len: 15; CDR3aa: CASSSPGQGDEKLFF; CDR3nt: TGTGCCAGCAGTTCACCGGGACAGGGTGATGAAAAACTGTTTTTT
j_gene: TRBJ1-2; v_gene: TRBV5-4; abundance: few; d_gene: TRBD1; len: 15; CDR3aa: CASRSRDRDLGGYTF; CDR3nt: TGTGCCAGCAGAAGCCGGGACAGGGATCTGGGTGGCTACACCTTC
j_gene: TRBJ1-2; v_gene: TRBV5-1; abundance: NA; d_gene: TRBD1; len: 11; CDR3aa: CASSLGQGYTF; CDR3nt: TGCGCCAGCAGCTTGGGACAGGGATACACCTTC